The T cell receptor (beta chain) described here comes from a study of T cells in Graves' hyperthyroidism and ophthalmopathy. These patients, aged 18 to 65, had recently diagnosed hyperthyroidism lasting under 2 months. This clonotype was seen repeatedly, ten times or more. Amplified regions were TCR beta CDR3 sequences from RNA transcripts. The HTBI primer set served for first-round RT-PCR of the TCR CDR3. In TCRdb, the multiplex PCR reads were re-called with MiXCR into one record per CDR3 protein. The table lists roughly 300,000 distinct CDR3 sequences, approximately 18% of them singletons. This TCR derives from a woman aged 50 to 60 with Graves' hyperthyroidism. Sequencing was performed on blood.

Here the CDR3 reads CSVTQGPSTEAFF. CDR3 nucleotides: TGCAGCGTTACACAGGGCCCGAGTACTGAAGCTTTCTTT. The genes are TRBV29-1 and TRBJ1-1, with a weak D call TRBD1 (6 bases). The CDR3 runs 13 residues. V shed 5 bases and J shed 5 bases, with 15 bases lying between them. Germline loops: CDR1 SQVTM, CDR2 ANQGSEA.